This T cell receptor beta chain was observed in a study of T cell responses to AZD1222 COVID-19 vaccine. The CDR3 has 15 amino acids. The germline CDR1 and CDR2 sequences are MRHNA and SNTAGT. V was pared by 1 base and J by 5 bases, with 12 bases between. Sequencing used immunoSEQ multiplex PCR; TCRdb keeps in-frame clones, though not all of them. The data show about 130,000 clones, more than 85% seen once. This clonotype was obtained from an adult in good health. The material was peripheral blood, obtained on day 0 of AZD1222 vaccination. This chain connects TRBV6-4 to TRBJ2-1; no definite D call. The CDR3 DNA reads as TGTGCCAGCAGTGACTTTGGTCCTATGGACAATGAGCAGTTCTTC. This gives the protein CASSDFGPMDNEQFF.